The source of this TCR beta chain is a study of shared clonotypes between healthy human individuals. Study results and limitations: Investigators expected sequencing depth to affect clonotype sharing among donors.

Comment on this clone: Its matching antigen is unknown.

Sequenced by immunoSEQ multiplex PCR; TCRdb stores in-frame clones only, minus some. The top ten clones hold 0.39% of a sample with 2.3 million or so clones, just over 90% of them seen once. This CDR3 comprises 21 residues. V usage is TRBV21-1 and J usage is TRBJ2-7; the table's TRBD2 call for D was not verified on the DNA. TRBV21-1 corresponds to a pseudogene. The sample was naive CD4+ T cells from PBMCs. The subset was: CD45RA+ positively selected. The sequence was collected from a man between 18 and 29 years old in good health. Some clones in this sample may be carry-over from other donors' samples. CDR3 nucleotide sequence: TGTGCCAGCAGCAAAGCCTCAGTAGGGTCCGAGCGCGGGAGGAAAGTCGACGAGCAGTACTTC. It specifies CASSKASVGSERGRKVDEQYF.